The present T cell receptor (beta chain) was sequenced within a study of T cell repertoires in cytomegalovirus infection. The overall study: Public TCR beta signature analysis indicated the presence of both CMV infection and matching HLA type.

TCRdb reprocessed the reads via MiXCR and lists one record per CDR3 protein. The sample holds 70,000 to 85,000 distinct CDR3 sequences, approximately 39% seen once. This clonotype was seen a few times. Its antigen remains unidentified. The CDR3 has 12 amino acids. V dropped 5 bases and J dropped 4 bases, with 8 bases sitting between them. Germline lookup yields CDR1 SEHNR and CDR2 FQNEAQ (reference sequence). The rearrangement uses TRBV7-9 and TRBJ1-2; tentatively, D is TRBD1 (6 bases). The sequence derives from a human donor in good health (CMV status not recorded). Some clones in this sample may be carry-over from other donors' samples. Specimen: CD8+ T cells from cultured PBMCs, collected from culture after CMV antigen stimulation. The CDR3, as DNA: TGTGCCAGCAGCGCGGACAGCTATGGCTACACCTTC. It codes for CASSADSYGYTF. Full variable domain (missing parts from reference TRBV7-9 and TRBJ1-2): DTGVSQNPRHKITKRGQNVTFRCDPISEHNRLYWYRQTLGQGPEFLTYFQNEAQLEKSRLLSDRFSAERPKGSFSTLEIQRTEQGDSAMYLCASSADSYGYTFGSGTRLTVV.